These 22 T cell receptor beta chains were all obtained from the same sample, sequenced in a study of blood T cell repertoires in COVID-19. Here immunoSEQ multiplex PCR was the method, and the copy in TCRdb shows in-frame clones only, minus some. The sample lists just under 350,000 clones; almost 90% were seen once. The sample consisted of peripheral blood. The receptors originated from a woman aged 70-85 years with COVID-19, enrolled during active disease.

The V and J genes are TRBV6-4 and TRBJ2-3; 10 nucleotides agree with TRBD1. Per the germline V gene, CDR1 is MRHNA and CDR2 is SNTAGT. There are 15 residues in the CDR3. Trimming cost V 2 bases and J 2 bases; bases outside gene matches: 1. The CDR3 DNA sequence: TGTGCCAGCAGTGACGGGACAGGGGCCACAGATACGCAGTATTTT. Translating gives CASSDGTGATDTQYF.

This chain links TRBV27 with TRBJ1-6, with unresolved D. The V end lost 10 bases, the J end lost 0 bases, and 10 bases lay between the germline ends. Looked up from germline, CDR1 is MNHEY and CDR2 is SMNVEV (reference sequence). The CDR3 length is 14 residues. CDR3 in amino acids: CATYYSSYNSPLHF. CDR3 DNA: TGTGCCACCTATTATAGCTCCTATAATTCACCCCTCCACTTT.

This chain joins TRBV7-2 and TRBJ1-1; D ambiguous. With 3 bases removed from V and 1 base from J, the gap between germline ends came to 6 bases. CDR1 is SGHTA, CDR2 FQGNSA, per germline. This CDR3 has 13 residues. In DNA form, the CDR3 reads TGTGCCAGCAGCTTCGCGCAGAACACTGAAGCTTTCTTT. Translated: CASSFAQNTEAFF.

This rearrangement joins TRBV11-2 to TRBJ1-1; D perhaps matches TRBD1 (5 bases). V dropped 5 bases and J dropped 4 bases, with 14 bases sitting between them. Germline CDR1 reads SGHAT; CDR2 reads FQNNGV. This CDR3 has 14 residues. The CDR3, as DNA: TGTGCCAGCAGCCAAAGACAGCCGGCCACTGAAGCTTTCTTT. Translating it yields CASSQRQPATEAFF.

The chain carries TRBV7-6 and TRBJ1-4; 12 positions agree with TRBD1. CDR3 length: 21 amino acids. The V and J ends lost 5 bases and 0 bases, in that order; junction bases with no gene match: 16. The germline CDR1 and CDR2 sequences are SGHVS and FNYEAQ. The chain's CDR3 is CASSDEPGTGGTASTNEKLFF. CDR3 in DNA: TGTGCCAGCAGCGACGAGCCCGGGACAGGGGGCACTGCCTCAACTAATGAAAAACTGTTTTTT.

The rearrangement links TRBV2 to TRBJ1-1; the match to TRBD1 covers 8 bases. Trimming took 6 bases from V and 5 from J; bases not matched to a gene: 8. CDR3 length: 14 residues. The germline CDR1 and CDR2 sequences are SNHLY and FYNNEI. The CDR3 coding sequence is TGTGCCAGCAGGACAGGGGTCGGGGGGACTGAAGCTTTCTTT. It translates to CASRTGVGGTEAFF.

The chain joins TRBV2 to TRBJ1-5, with 9 bases that match TRBD1. The germline V gene encodes CDR1 SNHLY and CDR2 FYNNEI. The CDR3 length is 15 residues. Trimming cost V 6 bases and J 5 bases; bases outside gene matches: 8. The CDR3 DNA sequence: TGTGCCAGCAGACCGGGACAGGGCACGTATCAGCCCCAGCATTTT. It is translated as CASRPGQGTYQPQHF.

This rearrangement joins TRBV12-5 to TRBJ2-1; D is uncertain. Per germline, CDR1 LGHNT and CDR2 FRNRAP. The CDR3 loop spans 13 amino acids. Trimming stripped 0 bases from V and 5 bases from J, with 5 bases between. CDR3 sequence: CASGLVNNNEQFF. As DNA, the CDR3 is TGTGCTAGTGGTTTGGTTAACAACAATGAGCAGTTCTTC.

V usage is TRBV5-6 and J usage is TRBJ2-1; 10 bases agree with TRBD1. The J segment lost 7 bases and the V segment lost 0 bases, leaving 1 base of the junction unmatched. The CDR3 has 14 amino acids. Germline V gene lookup returns CDR1 SGHDT and CDR2 YYEEEE. CDR3 amino acids: CASSLGQGANEQFF. CDR3 sequence (DNA): TGTGCCAGCAGCTTGGGACAGGGGGCTAATGAGCAGTTCTTC.

Only one count was recorded for this clone. This chain connects TRBV3-1 (or the pseudogene TRBV3-2) to TRBJ2-5; TRBD2 might be the D (6 bases). The ends were cut back, 3 bases at V and 7 bases at J, with 12 bases in the middle. The germline gives CDR1 LGHDT, CDR2 YNNKEL (reference sequence). The CDR3 length is 13 residues. The CDR3 sequence: CASSHSSEGTQYF. CDR3 sequence (DNA): TGTGCCAGCAGCCATTCGTCGGAGGGGACCCAGTACTTC.

The V and J genes are TRBV7-9 and TRBJ2-1, with 7 positions matching TRBD1. This CDR3 region has 15 residues. J gave up 2 bases and V 2 bases, and 3 bases lay outside the gene matches. Germline V gene sequence: CDR1 SEHNR, CDR2 FQNEAQ (reference sequence). Here the CDR3 reads CASSLLQGTYNEQFF. CDR3 nucleotide sequence: TGTGCCAGCAGCTTATTACAGGGGACCTACAATGAGCAGTTCTTC.

This rearrangement joins TRBV19 to TRBJ2-7; the D gene is possibly TRBD1 (6 bases). Trimming pared 8 bases from V and 1 base from J, leaving 18 bases between. Germline assignment: CDR1 LNHDA and CDR2 SQIVND (reference sequence). The CDR3 extends over 15 amino acids. The CDR3 nucleotides read TGTGCCAGTTCCTTTACGACAGGCCCTTCCTACGAGCAGTACTTC. It encodes CASSFTTGPSYEQYF.

This rearrangement joins TRBV5-1 to TRBJ2-5; 9 bases agree with TRBD1. The CDR3 is made up of 15 amino acids. The V and J ends lost 2 bases and 2 bases, in that order; junction bases with no gene match: 4. CDR1 is SGHRS and CDR2 is YFSETQ in the germline V gene. The chain's CDR3 is CASSLGTGRQETQYF. The CDR3 region has the DNA TGCGCCAGCAGCTTAGGGACAGGGCGACAAGAGACCCAGTACTTC.

V gene TRBV2 combines with J gene TRBJ1-2; 9 bases align to TRBD1. Germline values: CDR1 SNHLY, CDR2 FYNNEI. Trimming took 6 bases from V and 8 from J; bases not matched to a gene: 13. The CDR3 runs to 15 residues. CDR3 in amino acids: CASSATGGLLRGYTF. The CDR3, as DNA: TGTGCCAGCAGCGCCACAGGGGGCCTTCTAAGGGGCTACACCTTC.

This clone has a handful of counts. Here the CDR3 DNA reads TGTGCCAGCAGTCCCAGGACTGAAGCTTTCTTT. As protein: CASSPRTEAFF. The V and J genes are TRBV28 and TRBJ1-1; D is undetermined. V lost 5 bases, J lost 5 bases, and 6 bases lay in between. CDR3 size: 11 residues. Germline-derived CDR1 and CDR2 are MDHEN and SYDVKM. The whole variable domain, filled in from reference TRBV28 and TRBJ1-1, reads DVKVTQSSRYLVKRTGEKVFLECVQDMDHENMFWYRQDPGLGLRLIYFSYDVKMKEKGDIPEGYSVSREKKERFSLILESASTNQTSMYLCASSPRTEAFFGQGTRLTVV.

This clone was recorded once. The chain has TRBV5-1 and TRBJ2-2; 8 positions match TRBD1. Per germline, CDR1 SGHRS and CDR2 YFSETQ. The CDR3 spans 16 residues. J lost 5 bases, V lost 0 bases, and 6 bases had no gene match. CDR3 loop: CASSLVQGAGTGELFF. CDR3 DNA sequence: TGCGCCAGCAGCTTGGTCCAGGGGGCAGGAACCGGGGAGCTGTTTTTT.

The rearrangement links TRBV27 to TRBJ1-5; tentatively, D is TRBD1 (6 bases). Germline V gives CDR1 MNHEY, CDR2 SMNVEV (reference sequence). The CDR3 length is 15 residues. Trimming took 2 bases from V and 0 from J, leaving 8 bases between them. In DNA, the CDR3 is TGTGCCAGCAGTTTAGGGGGCCTTAGCAATCAGCCCCAGCATTTT. Amino acids: CASSLGGLSNQPQHF.

The chain recombines TRBV28 with TRBJ1-2; D uncertain. The V gene lost 3 bases and the J gene lost 4 bases, with 21 bases spanning the gap. Germline V lookup: CDR1 MDHEN, CDR2 SYDVKM. The CDR3 extends over 17 amino acids. CDR3 protein: CASSFLVASETSYGYTF. The CDR3 coding sequence is TGTGCCAGCAGTTTTCTTGTGGCCAGCGAAACCTCCTATGGCTACACCTTC.

The chain employs TRBV9 and TRBJ1-4; D remains ambiguous. V gave up 4 bases and J gave up 0 bases, with 10 bases separating them. The CDR3 is made up of 15 amino acids. The V gene's germline CDR1 is SGDLS and CDR2 YYNGEE. The CDR3 bases are TGTGCCAGCAGCAAGATCGCAGCAACTAATGAAAAACTGTTTTTT. It is translated as CASSKIAATNEKLFF.

The chain recombines TRBV6-5 with TRBJ1-2; 11 positions match TRBD1. This CDR3 has 13 residues. Germline V gene data show CDR1 as MNHEY and CDR2 as SVGAGI. V dropped 6 bases and J dropped 6; count of bases not matched to a gene: 3. The CDR3 here is CASSRTGGDGYTF. The CDR3 nucleotides read TGTGCCAGCAGCAGGACAGGGGGCGATGGCTACACCTTC.

This chain connects TRBV2 to TRBJ1-1, with D possibly matching TRBD1 (5 bases). The V gene's germline CDR1 is SNHLY and CDR2 FYNNEI. This CDR3 has 12 amino acids. The V gene lost 6 bases and the J gene lost 4 bases, with 9 bases spanning the gap. CDR3 loop: CASRGGFTEAFF. CDR3 in DNA: TGTGCCAGCAGGGGGGGGTTCACTGAAGCTTTCTTT.

The chain has TRBV11-3 and TRBJ1-1; D ambiguous. The ends were cut back, 5 bases at V and 1 base at J, with 11 bases in the middle. Germline CDR1 and CDR2: SGHNT and YENEEA. This CDR3 region has 14 residues. This CDR3 is CASSLKRGNTEAFF. In DNA, the CDR3 is TGTGCCAGCAGCCTCAAACGGGGGAACACTGAAGCTTTCTTT.